A selection of T cell receptor beta chains follows, all from one sample in a study of metastatic and nonmetastatic thyroid tumors. MiXCR re-clonotyped the PCR reads for TCRdb. The sample yields about 16,000 clones, roughly an eighth seen once. The sequencing sample was made of tumor tissue. The receptors shown here come from a female donor with papillary thyroid cancer or a benign thyroid nodule (not recorded which). Some clones in this sample may be carry-over from other donors' samples. Both conserved end residues are part of each CDR3. A D gene is named only where the DNA matches it firmly. Size values are once, few and many counts, or a class for expanded clones, and some rows have none.

V	J	D	size	DNA	CDR3
TRBV5-1	TRBJ2-2	TRBD2	NA	TGCGCCAGCAGCCTGTCAGCGGGACCCAACACCGGGGAGCTGTTTTTT	CASSLSAGPNTGELFF
TRBV6-1	TRBJ2-7	NA	NA	TGTGCCAGCACCGTGGTGAAGGGCAGGACGTCCGAGCAGTACTTC	CASTVVKGRTSEQYF
TRBV6-5	TRBJ2-1	TRBD2	many	TGTGCCAGCAGTTGGGGCGGGGGGGCGTATGAGCAGTTCTTC	CASSWGGGAYEQFF
TRBV11-2	TRBJ2-1	NA	many	TGTGCCAGCAGCTTAGGGGGTATGCCCCACAATGAGCAGTTCTTC	CASSLGGMPHNEQFF
TRBV7-2	TRBJ2-1	TRBD2	medium-sized	TGTGCCAGCAGAAGAGGGGGACTAGCATCTAAGTTGGTATACAATGAGCAGTTCTTC	CASRRGGLASKLVYNEQFF
TRBV5-4	TRBJ1-5	TRBD1	NA	TGTGCCAGCAGCTTGGAGCTGACAGGGACCCCCAATCAGCCCCAGCATTTT	CASSLELTGTPNQPQHF
TRBV18	TRBJ2-7	NA	NA	TGTGCCAGCTCACCAGATTACGAGCAGTACTTC	CASSPDYEQYF
TRBV6-1	TRBJ1-5	TRBD1	medium-sized	TGTGCCAGCAGCAGGGGGCCACAGCCCCAGCATTTT	CASSRGPQPQHF
TRBV19	TRBJ1-3	NA	few	TGTGCCAGTAGTAGCCCACACGTCTCTGGAAACACCATATATTTT	CASSSPHVSGNTIYF
TRBV5-5	TRBJ2-1	TRBD2	many	TGTGCCAGCAGTCGGGCAGCTGCTTTAGCGGGGGGCCCGCTCTACAATGAGCAGTTCTTC	CASSRAAALAGGPLYNEQFF
TRBV27	TRBJ1-6	NA	many	TGTGCCAGCAGTCTAAGGGGCGACTCACCCCTCCACTTT	CASSLRGDSPLHF
TRBV7-9	TRBJ1-2	NA	many	TGTGCCACTAACTTGGAAAAACAGGGTCTCTATGGCTACACCTTC	CATNLEKQGLYGYTF
TRBV12-3/TRBV12-4	TRBJ1-1	NA	few	TGTGCCAGCAGTAGGGGGTACGGGGGGAACACTGAAGCTTTCTTT	CASSRGYGGNTEAFF
TRBV5-6	TRBJ2-3	TRBD2	many	TGTGCCAGCAGTCTCCGAGGGACTAGCGGAGTAAAGCAGTATTTT	CASSLRGTSGVKQYF
TRBV10-1	TRBJ2-2	NA	NA	TGCGCCAGCAACCCGGGGCAGAACACCGGGGATCTATTTTTT	CASNPGQNTGDLFF
TRBV5-6	TRBJ1-1	NA	many	TGTGCCAGCAGCCCGCAGGGGTCGTCTGAAGCTTTCTTT	CASSPQGSSEAFF
TRBV30	TRBJ2-3	TRBD1	once	TGTGCCTGGAGTGGGGACAGCTCTAGTTCTAGCACAGATACGCAGTATTTT	CAWSGDSSSSSTDTQYF
TRBV10-3	TRBJ2-4	TRBD1	many	TGTGCCATCAGACCCTCCGGGACAGGGGACGGCATTCAGTACTTC	CAIRPSGTGDGIQYF
TRBV13	TRBJ2-7	TRBD1	few	TGTGCCAGCAGCGTAAGGAAGACAGGGCCGGACGAGCAGTACTTC	CASSVRKTGPDEQYF
TRBV3-1	TRBJ2-1	TRBD2	medium-sized	TGTGCCAGCAGCCACACACTAGCGGGGGCCTTAAGTCAGTTCTTC	CASSHTLAGALSQFF
TRBV6-2/TRBV6-3	TRBJ2-2	TRBD2	many	TGTGCCAGCAGCCCCTCGGGAGGGCGGACCGGGGAGCTGTTTTTT	CASSPSGGRTGELFF
TRBV20-1	TRBJ1-1	NA	once	TGCAGCGCGGAGCAGCCCTTCACTGAAGCTTTCTTT	CSAEQPFTEAFF